Below, 19 T cell receptor beta chains from the same sample are listed, as sequenced in a study of cytomegalovirus exposure and HLA in healthy donors. The primer mix had 60 Vbeta and 13 Jbeta primers. Here immunoSEQ multiplex PCR was the method, and the copy in TCRdb shows in-frame clones only, minus some. The sample shows roughly 150,000 clones, just over 75% of them seen only once. The sample consisted of PBMCs. Receptor source: a woman between 35 and 50 years old in good health and CMV-seronegative.

With regard to this clone: Germline and junction disagree at one end, which may indicate a read error. Different DNA sequences within this sample yield the same CDR3. This rearrangement joins TRBV9 to TRBJ2-1, with D perhaps TRBD2 (6 bases). CDR1 and CDR2 (germline): SGDLS, YYNGEE. The CDR3 extends over 13 amino acids. CDR3 in DNA: TGCGCCAGCAGCGTAGGTGGGGGGAATGAGCAGTTCTTC. It is translated as CASSVGGGNEQFF.

This sequence joins TRBV11-3 and TRBJ1-1; TRBD1 matches at 7 bases. Trimming took 1 base from V and 4 from J; bases not matched to a gene: 6. The CDR3 sequence is 15 residues long. Germline CDR1 and CDR2: SGHNT and YENEEA. The CDR3 DNA follows: TGTGCCAGCAGCTTAGTCACAGGGGTGGCCACTGAAGCTTTCTTT. Amino acids: CASSLVTGVATEAFF.

The V gene is TRBV28, the J gene TRBJ2-5, with 8 bases fitting TRBD2. CDR3 length equals 15 residues. V was clipped by 8 bases and J by 5 bases; unmatched bases: 13. Germline assignment: CDR1 MDHEN and CDR2 SYDVKM. This CDR3 reads CASFGLAYERETQYF. The CDR3 nucleotides are TGTGCCAGCTTCGGACTAGCTTACGAACGGGAGACCCAGTACTTC. The whole variable domain, remainder taken from reference TRBV28 and TRBJ2-5, is DVKVTQSSRYLVKRTGEKVFLECVQDMDHENMFWYRQDPGLGLRLIYFSYDVKMKEKGDIPEGYSVSREKKERFSLILESASTNQTSMYLCASFGLAYERETQYFGPGTRLLVL.

The chain links TRBV11-3 to TRBJ2-3; TRBD2 matches 9 bases. The V gene end was trimmed by 5 bases and the J gene end by 2 bases; junction bases not matched to a gene: 8. This CDR3 has 16 amino acids. The V gene's germline CDR1 is SGHNT and CDR2 YENEEA. CDR3 sequence reads: CASSPGTSWNTDTQYF. CDR3 DNA sequence: TGTGCCAGCAGCCCTGGGACTAGCTGGAACACAGATACGCAGTATTTT.

The V gene is TRBV5-6, the J gene TRBJ2-7; 8 bases are shared with TRBD1. V was pared by 5 bases and J by 1 base, with 11 bases of the junction left unmatched. The CDR3 totals 16 residues. Germline V gene sequence: CDR1 SGHDT, CDR2 YYEEEE. This CDR3 is CASRRGTTGGSYEQYF. The CDR3 coding sequence is TGTGCCAGCAGGAGAGGAACCACAGGGGGATCCTACGAGCAGTACTTC.

This clone is a singleton in its sample. The V call is TRBV29-1, the J call TRBJ2-1; 10 bases match TRBD1. V shed 1 base and J 7 bases; nucleotides not matched to a gene: 4. Germline CDR1 SQVTM, CDR2 ANQGSEA. This CDR3 comprises 14 residues. DNA for the CDR3: TGCAGCGTTGAAGGGACAGGGGGGATAAATGAGCAGTTCTTC. Translated, it gives CSVEGTGGINEQFF.

The gene calls are TRBV19 and TRBJ1-5, with D maybe TRBD1 (5 bases). With 11 bases removed from V and 3 bases from J, the gap between germline ends came to 14 bases. The CDR3 is made up of 13 amino acids. CDR1 is LNHDA and CDR2 is SQIVND in the germline V gene (reference sequence). The CDR3 DNA reads TGTGCCTGCCAGGGCCCGACCAATCAGCCCCAGCATTTT. Translating gives CACQGPTNQPQHF.

This chain links TRBV4-1 with TRBJ2-1, with D perhaps matching TRBD2 (6 bases). Germline values: CDR1 MGHRA, CDR2 YSYEKL. The CDR3 extends over 17 amino acids. V lost 4 bases and J lost 0, with 16 bases in between. Here the CDR3 reads CASSLGGLPSSYNEQFF. The CDR3 DNA sequence: TGCGCCAGCAGCCTTGGGGGACTTCCTAGCTCCTACAATGAGCAGTTCTTC.

V and J are TRBV19 and TRBJ2-5; TRBD2 might be the D (6 bases). The CDR3 loop spans 15 amino acids. Per the germline V gene, CDR1 is LNHDA and CDR2 is SQIVND (reference sequence). Trimming took 3 bases from V and 5 from J, leaving 16 bases between them. The CDR3 region is CASSIPSERRETQYF. The CDR3 DNA follows: TGTGCCAGTAGTATTCCTAGCGAGAGACGGGAGACCCAGTACTTC.

V gene TRBV5-4 combines with J gene TRBJ2-2, with 7 bases fitting TRBD1. CDR1 and CDR2 from the germline V gene are SGHNT and YYREEE (reference sequence). The V segment lost 4 bases and the J segment 4 bases; nucleotides outside the gene matches: 10. CDR3 length: 16 residues. The CDR3 coding sequence is TGTGCCAGCAGCCTGGGACAGCTACCTTCCACCGGGGAGCTGTTTTTT. As protein: CASSLGQLPSTGELFF. The full variable domain, completed using reference TRBV5-4 and TRBJ2-2, is ETGVTQSPTHLIKTRGQQVTLRCSSQSGHNTVSWYQQALGQGPQFIFQYYREEENGRGNFPPRFSGLQFPNYSSELNVNALELDDSALYLCASSLGQLPSTGELFFGEGSRLTVL.

The chain is built from TRBV10-3 and TRBJ2-3, with TRBD2 matching 8 bases. V gave up 11 bases and J gave up 3 bases; unmatched junction bases: 10. The CDR3 is 14 residues long. From germline, CDR1 is ENHRY and CDR2 SYGVKD. The CDR3 DNA reads TGTGCCTCTATAGCGGGACCCGGGACAGATACGCAGTATTTT. Amino acid sequence: CASIAGPGTDTQYF.

The chain recombines TRBV19 with TRBJ1-1; weak D call: TRBD1 (5 bases). Germline CDR1 and CDR2: LNHDA and SQIVND (reference sequence). The CDR3 covers 14 residues. V was pared by 3 bases and J by 4 bases, with 12 bases between. DNA for the CDR3: TGTGCCAGTAGTATGGCAGGGTTAAGCACTGAAGCTTTCTTT. Its protein is CASSMAGLSTEAFF.

V is TRBV6-1 and J is TRBJ2-1, with D possibly being TRBD1 (6 bases). This CDR3 has 14 amino acids. Germline V lookup: CDR1 MNHNS, CDR2 SASEGT. V lost 3 bases, J lost 8 bases, and 14 bases lay in between. The CDR3 coding sequence is TGTGCCAGCAGTGACAGTTATAAGGGGGATGAGCAGTTCTTC. This gives the protein CASSDSYKGDEQFF.

The gene calls are TRBV14 and TRBJ2-3; TRBD2 matches 8 bases. Germline V lookup: CDR1 SGHDN, CDR2 FVKESK. This CDR3 region has 17 residues. V dropped 0 bases and J dropped 6; count of bases not matched to a gene: 11. The CDR3 is CASSQDWAGGVGDTQYF. CDR3 in DNA: TGTGCCAGCAGCCAAGATTGGGCGGGAGGCGTCGGGGATACGCAGTATTTT.

The J gene is TRBJ1-5, the V gene TRBV19; the match to TRBD1 covers 8 bases. The germline V gene has CDR1 LNHDA and CDR2 SQIVND (reference sequence). V lost 7 bases to trimming and J lost 3 bases; unmatched junction nucleotides: 8. The CDR3 loop spans 15 amino acids. The CDR3 coding sequence is TGTGCCAGTACGGGTCAGGGGGCCAACAATCAGCCCCAGCATTTT. Translation gives CASTGQGANNQPQHF.

The DNA for the CDR3 is TGTGCCAGCCTAGCGGGAGTGGAGAATACGCAGTATTTT. This translates into CASLAGVENTQYF. The chain links TRBV10-3 to TRBJ2-3, with 10 bases that match TRBD2. Germline V gene lookup returns CDR1 ENHRY and CDR2 SYGVKD. The CDR3 sequence is 13 residues long. V was clipped by 10 bases and J by 7 bases; unmatched bases: 8.

A few counts support this clone. The chain joins TRBV28 to TRBJ1-1; TRBD1 matches at 9 bases. Losses at the gene ends were 6 bases for V and 11 bases for J; bases not matched to a gene: 13. Germline assignment: CDR1 MDHEN and CDR2 SYDVKM. CDR3 length equals 14 residues. CDR3 DNA: TGTGCCAGCAGCCTAACAGGGGGCGCCCGTAGTGCTTTCTTT. Amino acids: CASSLTGGARSAFF.

The chain recombines TRBV30 with TRBJ1-2; 7 bases line up with TRBD1. Germline V CDR1 and CDR2: GTSNPN, SVGIG (reference sequence). V gave up 5 bases and J gave up 2 bases; unmatched junction bases: 2. The CDR3 length is 12 residues. CDR3 residues: CAWETGNYGYTF. The CDR3 nucleotides are TGTGCCTGGGAGACAGGGAACTATGGCTACACCTTC.

The chain has TRBV5-1 and TRBJ1-2; TRBD1 agrees at 10 bases. The junction had 6 bases not matched to a gene; V was cut back by 2 bases and J by 5 bases. CDR1 and CDR2 from the germline V gene are SGHRS and YFSETQ. The CDR3 is made up of 15 amino acids. The CDR3 DNA reads TGCGCCAGCAGCTTCGGACAGGGGGGTGGATATGGCTACACCTTC. It specifies CASSFGQGGGYGYTF.